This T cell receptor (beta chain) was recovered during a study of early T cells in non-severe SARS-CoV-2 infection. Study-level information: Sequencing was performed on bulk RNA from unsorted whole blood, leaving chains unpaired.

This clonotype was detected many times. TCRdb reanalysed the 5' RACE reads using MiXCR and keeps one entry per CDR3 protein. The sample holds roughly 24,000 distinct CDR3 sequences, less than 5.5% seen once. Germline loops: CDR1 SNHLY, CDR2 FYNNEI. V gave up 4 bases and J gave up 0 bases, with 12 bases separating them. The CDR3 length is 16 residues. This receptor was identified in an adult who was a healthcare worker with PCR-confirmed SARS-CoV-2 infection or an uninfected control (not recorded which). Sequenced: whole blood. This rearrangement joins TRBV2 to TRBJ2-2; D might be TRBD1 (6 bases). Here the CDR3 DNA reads TGTGCCAGCAGTGGACTTGGGGGCGCGAACACCGGGGAGCTGTTTTTT. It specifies CASSGLGGANTGELFF. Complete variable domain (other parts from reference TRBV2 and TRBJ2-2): EPEVTQTPSHQVTQMGQEVILRCVPISNHLYFYWYRQILGQKVEFLVSFYNNEISEKSEIFDDQFSVERPDGSNFTLKIRSTKLEDSAMYFCASSGLGGANTGELFFGEGSRLTVL.